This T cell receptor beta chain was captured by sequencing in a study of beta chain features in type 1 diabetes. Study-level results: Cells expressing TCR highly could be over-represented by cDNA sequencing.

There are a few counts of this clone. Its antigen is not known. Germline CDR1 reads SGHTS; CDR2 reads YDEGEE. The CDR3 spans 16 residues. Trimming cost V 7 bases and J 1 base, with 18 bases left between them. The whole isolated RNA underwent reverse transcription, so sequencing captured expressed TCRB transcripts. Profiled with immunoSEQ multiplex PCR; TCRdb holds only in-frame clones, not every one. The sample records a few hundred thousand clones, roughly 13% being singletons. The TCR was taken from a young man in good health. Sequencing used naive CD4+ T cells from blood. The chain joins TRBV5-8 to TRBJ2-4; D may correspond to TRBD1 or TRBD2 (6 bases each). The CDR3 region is CASAERGVRAKNIQYF. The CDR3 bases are TGTGCCAGCGCCGAAAGGGGGGTTCGGGCCAAAAACATTCAGTACTTC. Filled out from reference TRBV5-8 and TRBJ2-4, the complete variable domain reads EAGVTQSPTHLIKTRGQQATLRCSPISGHTSVYWYQQALGLGLQFLLWYDEGEERNRGNFPPRFSGRQFPNYSSELNVNALELEDSALYLCASAERGVRAKNIQYFGAGTRLSVL.